The text below deals with one T cell receptor (beta chain). In the source study's methods: Amplification from reference gene primers served as the basis for estimated nucleated cell counts. Clones were sequenced by immunoSEQ multiplex PCR, and TCRdb holds only the in-frame ones, with some missing. That table furnishes V, J and clone size, whereas the DNA furnished D and trimming. Of 150,000 to 200,000 clones in the sample, approximately 85% were seen once. The entry originates in a study of blood T cell repertoires in COVID-19. Study summary: Material from acute and convalescent COVID-19 was sourced from the United States, Italy and Spain. PBMCs, B-cell-depleted T cells, or T cells provided the cDNA or gDNA that made up the material.

CDR3 length equals 15 residues. Germline CDR1 is MNHEY and CDR2 is SVGAGI. The trim removed 7 bases at V and 7 bases at J, leaving 15 bases unmatched. This sequence was found in an elderly woman with acute or convalescent COVID-19. The sequenced material came from peripheral blood. The chain is built from TRBV6-5 and TRBJ2-5, with 7 bases identical to TRBD1. The CDR3 sequence is CASTPEGGSRTTQYF. In DNA form, the CDR3 reads TGTGCCAGCACCCCCGAAGGGGGCAGCAGGACGACCCAGTACTTC.